A single sample is the source of the 14 T cell receptor beta chains below, sequenced in a study of shared T cell receptors in the human thymus. The assay was immunoSEQ multiplex PCR, and TCRdb's table has in-frame clones only and misses some. The sample records 550,000 to 800,000 clones, 70% to 90% being singletons. The sample was also linked to a second study, of human thymus T cells.

Sequences were obtained from thymocytes. Receptors were obtained from a girl younger than two with a congenital heart defect.

The chain is built from TRBV6-1 and TRBJ1-6; 10 nucleotides match TRBD1. The CDR3 is 14 residues long. J was trimmed by 10 bases and V by 2 bases; bases with no gene match: 2. Germline lookup yields CDR1 MNHNS and CDR2 SASEGT. CDR3 residues: CASSERTGGSPLHF. CDR3 nucleotides: TGTGCCAGCAGTGAAAGGACAGGGGGATCACCCCTCCACTTT.

The gene calls are TRBV6-5 and TRBJ1-4, with TRBD1 matching 9 bases. This CDR3 has 16 amino acids. CDR1 and CDR2 from the germline V gene are MNHEY and SVGAGI. V gave up 4 bases and J gave up 0 bases; unmatched junction bases: 3. In DNA, the CDR3 is TGTGCCAGCAGTTGGGACAGGGAAACAACTAATGAAAAACTGTTTTTT. It codes for CASSWDRETTNEKLFF.

The rearrangement joins TRBV6-1 to TRBJ1-5; D call uncertain. The ends were cut back, 1 base at V and 1 base at J, with 11 bases in the middle. Germline-derived CDR1 and CDR2 are MNHNS and SASEGT. This CDR3 is built from 16 residues. Written as DNA, the CDR3 is TGTGCCAGCAGTGAAGTAGAGGGCTACAGCAATCAGCCCCAGCATTTT. This gives the protein CASSEVEGYSNQPQHF.

The chain uses TRBV11-2 and TRBJ2-5; TRBD2 matches at 8 bases. V shed 0 bases, J shed 1 base, and the junction held 13 bases outside the gene matches. The germline gives CDR1 SGHAT, CDR2 FQNNGV. This CDR3 is built from 19 residues. The CDR3 bases are TGTGCCAGCAGCTTAGATCGGGGGAAGGAGCGGGGGAGCCAAGAGACCCAGTACTTC. Residues: CASSLDRGKERGSQETQYF.

The chain uses TRBV7-2 and TRBJ2-7; D gene unclear. This CDR3 spans 14 amino acids. Trimming took 2 bases from V and 3 from J, leaving 11 bases between them. Germline V gene data show CDR1 as SGHTA and CDR2 as FQGNSA. The CDR3 region is CASSLNAYVYEQYF. The CDR3 DNA sequence: TGTGCCAGCAGCTTAAACGCCTACGTCTACGAGCAGTACTTC. The variable domain in full, completed from reference TRBV7-2 and TRBJ2-7, reads GAGVSQSPSNKVTEKGKDVELRCDPISGHTALYWYRQSLGQGLEFLIYFQGNSAPDKSGLPSDRFSAERTGGSVSTLTIQRTQQEDSAVYLCASSLNAYVYEQYFGPGTRLTVT.

This clone was seen a few times. The DNA for the CDR3 is TGCGCCAGCAGCCAAGAGGCCGCAGGGGGCGCGACTGGAAACACCATATATTTT. Translated: CASSQEAAGGATGNTIYF. The rearrangement links TRBV4-1 to TRBJ1-3; the match to TRBD1 covers 8 bases. The V gene's germline CDR1 is MGHRA and CDR2 YSYEKL. V was pared by 0 bases and J by 2 bases, with 9 bases of the junction left unmatched. The CDR3 contains 18 residues.

This chain connects TRBV5-4 to TRBJ2-1; 8 positions agree with TRBD1. CDR3 size: 14 residues. Germline V gene lookup returns CDR1 SGHNT and CDR2 YYREEE (reference sequence). After removal of 9 bases from V and 0 bases from J, the junction contained 5 bases not matched to a gene. The CDR3 DNA reads TGTGCCACCAGAGGACAGGGCTCCTACAATGAGCAGTTCTTC. This sequence encodes CATRGQGSYNEQFF. Supplemented by reference TRBV5-4 and TRBJ2-1, the full variable domain reads ETGVTQSPTHLIKTRGQQVTLRCSSQSGHNTVSWYQQALGQGPQFIFQYYREEENGRGNFPPRFSGLQFPNYSSELNVNALELDDSALYLCATRGQGSYNEQFFGPGTRLTVL.

The rearrangement uses TRBV28 and TRBJ1-2, with no clear D. The germline CDR1 and CDR2 sequences are MDHEN and SYDVKM. Trimming stripped 5 bases from V and 5 bases from J, with 9 bases between. The CDR3 has 12 residues. The CDR3 nucleotides read TGTGCCAGCAGTCCCGAGTGGTATGGCTACACCTTC. Protein sequence: CASSPEWYGYTF.

This chain uses TRBV2 with TRBJ1-1, with D hard to call. Trimming stripped 8 bases from V and 1 base from J, with 20 bases between. This CDR3 has 16 amino acids. CDR1 and CDR2 from the germline V gene are SNHLY and FYNNEI. DNA for the CDR3: TGTGCCAGCCCCTTTGGATACTTGACGGGGAACACTGAAGCTTTCTTT. Protein product: CASPFGYLTGNTEAFF.

The gene calls are TRBV7-9 and TRBJ2-1, with 9 positions matching TRBD2. CDR1 is SEHNR and CDR2 is FQNEAQ in the germline V gene (reference sequence). The V gene end was trimmed by 6 bases and the J gene end by 5 bases; junction bases not matched to a gene: 14. The CDR3 runs to 17 residues. CDR3 sequence: CASRLGTSPSGDNEQFF. CDR3 coding DNA: TGTGCCAGCAGACTCGGGACTAGCCCGTCGGGAGACAATGAGCAGTTCTTC.

This rearrangement joins TRBV6-5 to TRBJ2-5, with 8 bases fitting TRBD1. This CDR3 is built from 14 residues. The germline CDR1 and CDR2 sequences are MNHEY and SVGAGI. The V segment lost 6 bases and the J segment 2 bases; nucleotides outside the gene matches: 5. The CDR3 DNA reads as TGTGCCAGCAGACGGACAGGGATACAAGAGACCCAGTACTTC. Its protein is CASRRTGIQETQYF.

Here the CDR3 reads CASRRGLSADEQYF. The CDR3 nucleotides are TGTGCCAGCAGAAGGGGGCTCTCGGCCGACGAGCAGTACTTC. The chain couples TRBV27 to TRBJ2-7; 7 bases are a match to TRBD1. The CDR3 totals 14 residues. CDR1 MNHEY and CDR2 SMNVEV come from the germline V gene (reference sequence). The trim removed 6 bases at V and 5 bases at J, leaving 10 bases unmatched.

This clone was observed a handful of times. The CDR3 here is CASSPSVGQYF. DNA of the CDR3: TGTGCCAGCAGTCCGTCGGTCGGGCAGTACTTC. The chain employs TRBV6-1 and TRBJ2-7, with unresolved D. The CDR3 covers 11 residues. V was cut by 5 bases and J by 9 bases, with 11 bases left in between. Germline loops: CDR1 MNHNS, CDR2 SASEGT.

V and J are TRBV4-1 and TRBJ2-6; possibly TRBD2 for D (5 bases). This CDR3 region has 16 residues. Between the trimmed V and J ends, which lost 0 bases and 4 bases, there was a span of 10 bases. Germline loops: CDR1 MGHRA, CDR2 YSYEKL. The CDR3 sequence: CASSQEEGTGANVLTF. The CDR3 DNA follows: TGCGCCAGCAGCCAAGAAGAGGGAACCGGGGCCAACGTCCTGACTTTC.